The subject of this entry is one TCR beta chain. Its antigen remains unidentified. The sample holds no much larger clone one base away, and base qualities are not on file. This entry comes from a study of blood T cell repertoires in COVID-19 (TCRdb year 2020). General notes on the study: The collaborator samples originated in the United States, Italy and Spain and spanned the acute and convalescent phases of COVID-19. The prospective study material was composed of cDNA or gDNA derived from T cells, B-cell-depleted T cells, or PBMCs. The dataset comprised deeply sampled blood TCRbeta repertoires from subjects exposed to, actively infected with, or recovered from COVID-19. The repertoires were released in a freely available public database meant as a resource for research on the immune response to SARS-CoV-2. The samples were drawn from two sources: the first 160 participants of the ongoing ImmuneRACE study, and about 1,300 subjects contributed by 6 global collaborators. Nearly every sample came with metadata listing a de-identified subject ID, COVID-19 status, age in years and sex. Where available, HLA class I and class II types were obtained from metadata supplied by the sample provider rather than from assay-based typing.

Participants in the prospective study were aged roughly 18 to 89 years, lived in some 24 United States geographic areas, and enrolled through a virtual design. To assign participants to cohorts, the prospective study relied on clinical history that participants themselves reported in a screening survey and a study questionnaire. Each participant in the prospective study had whole blood, serum and a nasopharyngeal or oropharyngeal swab collected by mobile phlebotomists. Additional blood draws and questionnaires over an approximately two-month period could optionally be provided by prospective study participants. Before DNA extraction, blood samples from the prospective study were shipped at room temperature or frozen. TCRbeta CDR3 regions were amplified from genomic DNA using the immunoSEQ Assay, a bias-controlled multiplex PCR. Per the original workflow: The number of nucleated cells in each sample was estimated by amplification of reference gene primers within the assay. To quantify the absolute abundance of each unique TCRbeta CDR3 rearrangement, sequence reads were collapsed and filtered. For each sample, productive Simpson clonality was calculated as the square root of Simpson's diversity index across productive rearrangements. Drawn from immuneACCESS, this table holds only the in-frame rearrangements with V and J called that TCRdb kept. Clones are partly lost; checked studies trace under half to an unresolved V gene and leave the rest unexplained. The D gene and trimming were derived from the DNA, and the V and J assignments and clone size from that table. In all, the sample holds 250,000 to 300,000 clones, and approximately 91% of those were seen once. Approximately 2.4% of the sample lies in the top ten.

Here is what the overall study found, with its caveats: How much clinical and demographic metadata was included differed by source and by participant, and the metadata was provided uncurated.

Sequenced sample: PBMCs or T cells enriched from blood (not recorded which). This receptor was identified in a woman aged 40 to 49 with acute COVID-19.

The DNA sequence is TGCGCCAGCAGCCAAGGAGGGGGATTGGCGGGCACAGATACGCAGTATTTT. Its coded protein is CASSQGGGLAGTDTQYF. The V gene is TRBV4-3 and the J gene is TRBJ2-3; a weak D assignment points to TRBD1 (6 bases agree). The germline V gene specifies LGHNA as CDR1 and YSLEER as CDR2. From the cysteine through the phenylalanine, the CDR3 covers 17 amino acids. Only CDR3 DNA is held: 51 bases, read in frame from base 1. The germline ends are 15 bases apart after V is trimmed by 1 base and J by 1 base.